Listed below are T cell receptor beta chains from one sample, sequenced in a study of radiotherapy plus CTLA-4 blockade in lung cancer. Only in-frame clones appear in the TCRdb table, and some are missing; sequencing was by immunoSEQ multiplex PCR. Found here are 25,000 to 40,000 clones, approximately 77% of them singletons; the top ten hold around 5.1%. Sequenced here: peripheral blood, sampled from a patient treated with radiotherapy plus ipilimumab. These receptor sequences come from a human donor with non-small cell lung cancer whose response to radiotherapy plus ipilimumab could not be evaluated. CDR3s include the opening cysteine and the closing phenylalanine or tryptophan. Fields, in order: V gene, CDR3 protein.

TRBV5-4,CASSPSQETQYF
TRBV25-1,CASSSPGLVYEQFF
TRBV20-1,CSARGRAGAFF
TRBV6-6,CASRSQGRAFF
TRBV5-4,CASSTRGQDNEQFF
TRBV9,CASSKGELAGGDTQYF
TRBV4-2,CASSQAGGNSPLHF
TRBV9,CASSARQGLGQETQYF
TRBV7-2,CASSLAASSPLHF
TRBV4-1,CASSQGGPSGSGEQYF
TRBV7-9,CASSLLGTGKDEQFF
TRBV2,CASSGQTSGSADTQYF
TRBV28,CASSAGTGWTYEQYF
TRBV30,CAWGNEPGSGANVLTF
TRBV29-1,CSVGDRVQPQHF
TRBV5-1,CASSETSGSSEQFF
TRBV5-1,CASSQDWDREHEQYF
TRBV19,CASSERTNYGYTF
TRBV5-5,CASSPGLDLYNEQFF
TRBV29-1,CSVASGQGDTYNEQFF
TRBV6-5,CASRRTNSGANVLTF
TRBV19,CASSHGALQGRGRQPQHF
TRBV4-3,CASSRGGGANTGELFF
TRBV6-5,CASRLLAGGPDTQYF
TRBV4-2,CASSQERSGANVLTF
TRBV5-5,CASSQLTGGFRGYTF
TRBV6-5,CASSYSVGTGTYEQYF
TRBV5-4,CASSLAGTSGRAGANVLTF
TRBV7-9,CASSPPGDSYTF
TRBV6-5,CASRLRLAVHEQYF
TRBV6-6,CASRTGVETQYF
TRBV5-1,CASRYAARGVGGNEQFF
TRBV11-2,CASSFLQGPYEQYF
TRBV6-5,CASSLDMSYTF
TRBV11-2,CASSRSTGLSEQYF
TRBV28,CASSSGGTNEKLFF
TRBV2,CASSESSGSGNTIYF
TRBV9,CASSLGGHDSYEQYF
TRBV7-9,CASASGSINEQYF
TRBV20-1,CSARDRGGYTF
TRBV10-3,CAISESQENTEAFF
TRBV9,CASSVGGGNEAEAFF
TRBV7-9,CASSNTGRINEKLFF
TRBV4-3,CASSQDMTVNYGYTF
TRBV7-6,CASSLGAGGLTDTQYF
TRBV27,CASSSLGLGGNTDTQYF
TRBV9,CASSVVAGAYNEQFF
TRBV5-4,CASSQTARTNEKLFF
TRBV29-1,CSVVGQGYNEQFF
TRBV19,CASGRMGPARATNEKLFF